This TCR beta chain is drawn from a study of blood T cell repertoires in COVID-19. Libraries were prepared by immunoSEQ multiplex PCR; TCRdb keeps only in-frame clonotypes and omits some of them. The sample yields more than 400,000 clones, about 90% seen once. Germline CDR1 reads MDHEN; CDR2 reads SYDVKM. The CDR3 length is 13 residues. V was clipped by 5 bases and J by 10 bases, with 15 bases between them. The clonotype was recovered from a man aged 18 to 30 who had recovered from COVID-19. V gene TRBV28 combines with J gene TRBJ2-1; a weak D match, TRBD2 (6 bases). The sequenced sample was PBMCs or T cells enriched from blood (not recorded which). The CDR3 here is CASSVGTETEQFF. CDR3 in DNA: TGTGCCAGCAGTGTGGGGACTGAAACCGAGCAGTTCTTC.